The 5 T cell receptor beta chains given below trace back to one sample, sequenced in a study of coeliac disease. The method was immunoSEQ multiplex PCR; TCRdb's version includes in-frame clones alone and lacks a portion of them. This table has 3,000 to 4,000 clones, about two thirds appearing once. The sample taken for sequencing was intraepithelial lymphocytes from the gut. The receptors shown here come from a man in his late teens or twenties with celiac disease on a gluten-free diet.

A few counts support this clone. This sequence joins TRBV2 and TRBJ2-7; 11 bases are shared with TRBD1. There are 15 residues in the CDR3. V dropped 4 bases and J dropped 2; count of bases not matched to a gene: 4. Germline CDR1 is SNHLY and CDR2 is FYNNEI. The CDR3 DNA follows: TGTGCCAGCAGTGCCGGGACAGGGGGTACCTACGAGCAGTACTTC. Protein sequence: CASSAGTGGTYEQYF.

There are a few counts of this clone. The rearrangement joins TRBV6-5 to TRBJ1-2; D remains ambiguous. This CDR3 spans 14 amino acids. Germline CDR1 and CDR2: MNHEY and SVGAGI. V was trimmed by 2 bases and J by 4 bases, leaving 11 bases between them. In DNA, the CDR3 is TGTGCCAGCAGTTACCGCGGTGGTAGCTATGGCTACACCTTC. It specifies CASSYRGGSYGYTF.

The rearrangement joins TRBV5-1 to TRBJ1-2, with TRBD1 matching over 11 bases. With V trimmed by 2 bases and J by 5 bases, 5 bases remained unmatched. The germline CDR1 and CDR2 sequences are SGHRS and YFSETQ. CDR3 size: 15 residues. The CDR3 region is CASSLGQGAQYGYTF. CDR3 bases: TGCGCCAGCAGCTTAGGACAGGGGGCGCAATATGGCTACACCTTC. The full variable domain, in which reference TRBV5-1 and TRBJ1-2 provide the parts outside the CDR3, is KAGVTQTPRYLIKTRGQQVTLSCSPISGHRSVSWYQQTPGQGLQFLFEYFSETQRNKGNFPGRFSGRQFSNSRSEMNVSTLELGDSALYLCASSLGQGAQYGYTFGSGTRLTVV.

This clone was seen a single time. CDR3 region: CASSYTGTGTEAFF. CDR3 sequence (DNA): TGTGCCAGCAGCTACACCGGGACAGGGACTGAAGCTTTCTTT. V is TRBV13 and J is TRBJ1-1; TRBD1 agrees at 9 bases. Germline CDR1 PRHDT, CDR2 FYEKMQ (reference sequence). The CDR3 loop spans 14 amino acids. The J segment lost 5 bases and the V segment lost 4 bases, leaving 5 bases of the junction unmatched.

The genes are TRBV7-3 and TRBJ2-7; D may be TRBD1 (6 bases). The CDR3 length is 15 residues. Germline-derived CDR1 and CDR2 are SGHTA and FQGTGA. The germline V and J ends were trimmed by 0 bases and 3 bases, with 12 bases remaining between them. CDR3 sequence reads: CASSLTAGVSYEQYF. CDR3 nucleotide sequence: TGTGCCAGCAGCTTAACCGCAGGGGTAAGCTACGAGCAGTACTTC.